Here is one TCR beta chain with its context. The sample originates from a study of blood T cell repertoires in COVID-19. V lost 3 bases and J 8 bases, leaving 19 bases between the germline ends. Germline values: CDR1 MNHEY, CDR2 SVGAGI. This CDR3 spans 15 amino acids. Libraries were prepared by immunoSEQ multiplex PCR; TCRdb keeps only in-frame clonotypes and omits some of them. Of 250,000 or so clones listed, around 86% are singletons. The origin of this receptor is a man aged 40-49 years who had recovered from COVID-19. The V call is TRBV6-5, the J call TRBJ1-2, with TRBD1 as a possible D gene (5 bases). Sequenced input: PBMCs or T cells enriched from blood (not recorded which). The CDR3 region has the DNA TGTGCCAGCAGTTATGGCTCGGGGGGGTTTGAAGGCTACACCTTC. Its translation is CASSYGSGGFEGYTF.